Included here is one TCR beta chain sequence, with context. The antigen remains unidentified. Being one base from a much bigger clone, this may be a read error. This specimen comes from a study of tumor-infiltrating lymphocytes in primary liver carcinoma. Study-wide background: Measuring about 4.2 to 10 cm across, the tumors were staged as T1-T3 N0M0. Study-level points and caveats: Whereas tumor region pairs overlapped more, tumor-adjacent and tumor-blood pairs overlapped less.

The CDR3 sequence is 13 residues long. Trimming removed 8 bases from V and 10 bases from J, with 19 bases in between. Germline CDR1 SEHNR, CDR2 FQNEAQ (reference sequence). Unsorted bulk tissue (roughly 17-32 mg) underwent RNA and DNA co-extraction. Those sampled were patients whose primary liver carcinoma was treated by surgical resection. Patients were chronically HBV-infected and treatment-naive. The template, roughly 0.45 ug total RNA, yielded TCR beta cDNA made with a constant-region primer. Slightly modified ARM-PCR with three nested multiplex PCR rounds yielded TCR beta libraries. Rounds one and two of PCR, each of 10 to 11 cycles, were primed with TRBV1-TRBV30 forward primers and a C-beta reverse primer. TCRdb fed the multiplex PCR reads into MiXCR, producing one record per CDR3 protein. The sample lists about 120,000 distinct CDR3 sequences; about two thirds were seen once.

The chain couples TRBV7-9 to TRBJ2-3; TRBD2 might be the D (5 bases). The sample was tumor-adjacent normal liver tissue. The origin of this receptor is a woman in her sixties with primary liver carcinoma and hepatitis B virus infection. The chain's CDR3 is CASAKRSRDAQYF. The CDR3 coding sequence is TGTGCCAGCGCAAAGAGGAGTCGGGATGCGCAGTATTTT.